These 3 T cell receptor beta chains were all obtained from the same sample, sequenced in a study of cytomegalovirus exposure and HLA in healthy donors. The study ran its PCR with 60 Vbeta and 13 Jbeta primers. The method was immunoSEQ multiplex PCR; TCRdb's version includes in-frame clones alone and lacks a portion of them. Counted here are 110,000 to 150,000 clones, roughly 74% occurring once; the ten biggest clones make up over 2%. Sequencing input: PBMCs. The receptors stem from a woman aged 18-29 years in good health and CMV-seropositive.

This clone has a handful of counts. The J gene is TRBJ1-2, the V gene TRBV6-1, with D possibly matching TRBD1 (5 bases). This CDR3 has 15 amino acids. From germline, CDR1 is MNHNS and CDR2 SASEGT. V dropped 2 bases and J dropped 8 bases, with 18 bases sitting between them. The CDR3 DNA follows: TGTGCCAGCAGTGAACAAAGACTCGGGGGAATGGGCTACACCTTC. Its translation is CASSEQRLGGMGYTF.

This chain connects TRBV7-2 to TRBJ1-1; D perhaps matches TRBD1 (6 bases). V shed 3 bases and J shed 6 bases, with 17 bases lying between them. Germline loops: CDR1 SGHTA, CDR2 FQGNSA. This CDR3 region has 15 residues. CDR3 loop: CASSLPLGGGAEAFF. In DNA, the CDR3 is TGTGCCAGCAGCTTGCCCCTAGGGGGTGGGGCTGAAGCTTTCTTT.

V and J are TRBV11-2 and TRBJ2-5, with D maybe TRBD1 (6 bases). With 0 bases removed from V and 5 bases from J, the gap between germline ends came to 16 bases. This CDR3 has 16 amino acids. The germline CDR1 and CDR2 sequences are SGHAT and FQNNGV. The CDR3 spells CASSLELTGLRETQYF. The CDR3 DNA follows: TGTGCCAGCAGCTTAGAGTTAACAGGGCTGAGGGAGACCCAGTACTTC.